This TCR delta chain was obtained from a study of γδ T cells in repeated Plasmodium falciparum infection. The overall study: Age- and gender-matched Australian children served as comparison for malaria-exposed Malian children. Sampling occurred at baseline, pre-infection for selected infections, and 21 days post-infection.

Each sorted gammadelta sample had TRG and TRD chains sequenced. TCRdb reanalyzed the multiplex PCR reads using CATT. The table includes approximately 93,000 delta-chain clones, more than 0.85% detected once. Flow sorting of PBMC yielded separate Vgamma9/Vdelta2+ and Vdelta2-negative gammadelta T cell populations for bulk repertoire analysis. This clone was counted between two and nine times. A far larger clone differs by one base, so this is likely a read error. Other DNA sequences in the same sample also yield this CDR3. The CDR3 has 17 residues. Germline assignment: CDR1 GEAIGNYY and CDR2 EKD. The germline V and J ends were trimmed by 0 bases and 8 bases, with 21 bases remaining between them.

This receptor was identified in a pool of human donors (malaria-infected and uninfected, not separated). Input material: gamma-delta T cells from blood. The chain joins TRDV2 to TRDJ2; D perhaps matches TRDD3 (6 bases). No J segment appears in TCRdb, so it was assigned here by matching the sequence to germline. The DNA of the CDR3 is TGTGCCTGTGACACCGTGAGTACTGGGTCCCAGCGGGCACAACTCTTCTTT. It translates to CACDTVSTGSQRAQLFF.